This T cell receptor (beta chain) was retrieved from a study of OX40 agonist ivuxolimab in advanced cancers. Whole-study results and caveats: At doses 0.1 to 3.0 mg/kg, CD4+ and CD8+ clones expanded.

Some clones are missing from TCRdb's copy, which holds only in-frame ones; the method was immunoSEQ multiplex PCR. The sample has about 50,000 clones, around 85% seen once. Comments on this clone: No antigen is known for it.

Germline V CDR1 and CDR2: KGHSH, LQKENI. V was pared by 8 bases and J by 0 bases, with 14 bases between. This CDR3 has 15 amino acids. The chain combines TRBV18 with TRBJ1-5, with a possible D match to TRBD1 (6 bases). The receptor was derived from an adult with an advanced solid tumor such as melanoma, head and neck, liver or kidney cancer. Sequences were derived from CD4+ or CD8+ T cells sorted from blood, sampled in a trial of the OX40 agonist ivuxolimab. CDR3 loop: CASALGANSNQPQHF. In nucleotides, the CDR3 is TGTGCCAGCGCCTTGGGGGCTAATAGCAATCAGCCCCAGCATTTT.